This T cell receptor (beta chain) was profiled in a study of Graves' ophthalmopathy and Graves' hyperthyroidism. Amplification of TCR beta CDR3 regions used RNA transcripts. The library came from an HTBI-primed first-round RT-PCR and a second-round multiplex PCR. Via MiXCR, TCRdb re-called the multiplex PCR reads, giving one row per CDR3 protein. This sample has about 740,000 distinct CDR3 sequences, with about 44% found just once. Concerning this clonotype itself: This sequence may be a read error, since a much larger clone differs from it by one base.

Those donors who had ophthalmopathy presented with moderate-to-severe activity, a CAS of ≥3, a NOSPECS of ≥4 and a duration under 3 months. The PBMC fraction was derived from around 9.4 ml of fresh peripheral blood. The clonotype originates from an adult man with Graves' ophthalmopathy. Material for sequencing was peripheral blood.

As DNA, the CDR3 is TGTGTCAGCAGCGCCACCGGGACCAACACTGAAGCTTTCTTT. This encodes CVSSATGTNTEAFF. The gene calls are TRBV7-3 and TRBJ1-1, with a weak D call TRBD1 (5 bases). Germline CDR1 SGHTA, CDR2 FQGTGA. This CDR3 has 14 amino acids.